A selection of T cell receptor beta chains follows, all from one sample in a study of blood T cell repertoires in COVID-19. TCRdb's copy holds only in-frame clones and misses some; the assay was immunoSEQ multiplex PCR. The table lists 200,000 or so clones, around 85% of them singletons. The sample taken for sequencing was PBMCs or T cells enriched from blood (not recorded which). These receptors all come from a woman in her thirties or forties with acute COVID-19. Each CDR3 is given with its conserved first and last residue. The D gene is left open where the match is weak. The size entry is marked missing in some rows and otherwise reads once, few, many or a size class.

v_call	cdr3_length	j_call	clone_size	d_call	cdr3_nt	cdr3_aa
TRBV6-1	16	TRBJ1-5	NA	TRBD1	TGTGCCAGCAGTGAAGCGAGGACAGGGGTCAATCAGCCCCAGCATTTT	CASSEARTGVNQPQHF
TRBV7-9	15	TRBJ1-3	NA	TRBD1	TGTGCCAGCAGTTCCGGGACAGGGGTAGCAAACACCATATATTTT	CASSSGTGVANTIYF
TRBV9	15	TRBJ2-5	NA	NA	TGTGCCAGCAGCGCCCAGGGGATACTGCAAGAGACCCAGTACTTC	CASSAQGILQETQYF
TRBV27	14	TRBJ1-1	once	NA	TGTGCCAGCAGTCCGGGGAATTCGAACACTGAAGCTTTCTTT	CASSPGNSNTEAFF
TRBV21-1	15	TRBJ1-5	NA	NA	TGTGCCAGCATCCCGAATGAGGTTAGCAATCAGCCCCAGCATTTT	CASIPNEVSNQPQHF
TRBV27	15	TRBJ2-7	NA	NA	TGTGCCAGCAGTTTAGGTAGCGTGTCGGTCTACGAGCAGTACTTC	CASSLGSVSVYEQYF
TRBV14	14	TRBJ2-7	NA	TRBD2	TGTGCCAGCAGCCTAACTAGCGGGGGCTACGAGCAGTACTTC	CASSLTSGGYEQYF
TRBV14	19	TRBJ2-2	NA	NA	TGTGCCAGCAGCCTCCCGAGGCTGAGGGAATCTACAGACACCGGGGAGCTGTTTTTT	CASSLPRLRESTDTGELFF
TRBV9	17	TRBJ2-1	NA	TRBD2	TGTGCCAGCAGCGTATTCGGACTAGCGGGAGGAGACAATGAGCAGTTCTTC	CASSVFGLAGGDNEQFF
TRBV19	15	TRBJ1-5	NA	NA	TGTGCCAGTAGTATTTGGACTGCTGATTATCAGCCCCAGCATTTT	CASSIWTADYQPQHF
TRBV10-2	14	TRBJ1-3	NA	TRBD1	TGCGCCAGCAGGGAGACAGGGAGTGGAAACACCATATATTTT	CASRETGSGNTIYF
TRBV5-1	13	TRBJ1-2	NA	TRBD1	TGCGCCAGCAGCTTGGAGGGGACAGGAGGCTACACCTTC	CASSLEGTGGYTF
TRBV7-8	13	TRBJ2-5	NA	NA	TGTGCCAGCAGCACCGGTCTGGTCGAGACCCAGTACTTC	CASSTGLVETQYF
TRBV18	16	TRBJ2-3	NA	NA	TGTGCCAGCTCACCAAGCGAGGGTTGGGATACAGATACGCAGTATTTT	CASSPSEGWDTDTQYF
TRBV4-1	16	TRBJ1-6	NA	TRBD1	TGCGCCAGCAGCCACTTGCGGGCGACAGGGAATTCACCCCTCCACTTT	CASSHLRATGNSPLHF
TRBV19	17	TRBJ1-1	NA	TRBD1	TGTGCCAGTAGTATAGTGGACGGACAGGGGGCTAACACTGAAGCTTTCTTT	CASSIVDGQGANTEAFF
TRBV7-9	15	TRBJ2-2	NA	TRBD1	TGTGCCAGCAGCCCAGACAGGGGTTTTACCGGGGAGCTGTTTTTT	CASSPDRGFTGELFF
TRBV19	12	TRBJ2-7	NA	NA	TGTGCCAGTAGTATACGAGAGTCCGAGCAGTACTTC	CASSIRESEQYF
TRBV14	15	TRBJ1-2	NA	NA	TGTGCCAGCAGCCACCTGGACAGTTCCCGGTCCGGCTACACCTTC	CASSHLDSSRSGYTF
TRBV7-2	14	TRBJ1-2	NA	NA	TGTGCCAGCAGCTTATCAAGGAGCGGGGGTGGCTACACCTTC	CASSLSRSGGGYTF
TRBV24-1	13	TRBJ2-1	NA	NA	TGTGCCACCAGTGAGAGGAATGCCGATGAGCAGTTCTTC	CATSERNADEQFF
TRBV2	17	TRBJ2-6	NA	NA	TGTGCCAGCAGTGAACTCGGGCGGACTTCTGGGGCCAACGTCCTGACTTTC	CASSELGRTSGANVLTF
TRBV28	14	TRBJ1-4	NA	TRBD1	TGTGCCAGCAGTTCCGGGACAGTCAATGAAAAACTGTTTTTT	CASSSGTVNEKLFF
TRBV2	16	TRBJ2-1	NA	NA	TGTGCCAGCAGCACTCGGAGGGGGAGGGGTTACAATGAGCAGTTCTTC	CASSTRRGRGYNEQFF
TRBV19	14	TRBJ1-5	few	NA	TGTGCCAGTAGAGTCAGGACACCTAATCAGCCCCAGCATTTT	CASRVRTPNQPQHF
TRBV18	14	TRBJ2-1	NA	NA	TGTGCCAGCTCACCCGGAGGGTCCTACAATGAGCAGTTCTTC	CASSPGGSYNEQFF
TRBV19	17	TRBJ2-1	NA	TRBD2	TGTGCCAGTAGTATAGACCAGGGACTAGCGGGAAATAATGAGCAGTTCTTC	CASSIDQGLAGNNEQFF
TRBV2	13	TRBJ1-2	NA	NA	TGTGCCAGCAGGCGGACTGAGATTCGTGGCTACACCTTC	CASRRTEIRGYTF
TRBV19	13	TRBJ1-1	NA	NA	TGTGCCAGTACCTACCTCGTCGGGGGGGAAGCTTTCTTT	CASTYLVGGEAFF
TRBV13	12	TRBJ2-5	NA	NA	TGTGCCAGCAAGCACAGGGAAGAGACCCAGTACTTC	CASKHREETQYF